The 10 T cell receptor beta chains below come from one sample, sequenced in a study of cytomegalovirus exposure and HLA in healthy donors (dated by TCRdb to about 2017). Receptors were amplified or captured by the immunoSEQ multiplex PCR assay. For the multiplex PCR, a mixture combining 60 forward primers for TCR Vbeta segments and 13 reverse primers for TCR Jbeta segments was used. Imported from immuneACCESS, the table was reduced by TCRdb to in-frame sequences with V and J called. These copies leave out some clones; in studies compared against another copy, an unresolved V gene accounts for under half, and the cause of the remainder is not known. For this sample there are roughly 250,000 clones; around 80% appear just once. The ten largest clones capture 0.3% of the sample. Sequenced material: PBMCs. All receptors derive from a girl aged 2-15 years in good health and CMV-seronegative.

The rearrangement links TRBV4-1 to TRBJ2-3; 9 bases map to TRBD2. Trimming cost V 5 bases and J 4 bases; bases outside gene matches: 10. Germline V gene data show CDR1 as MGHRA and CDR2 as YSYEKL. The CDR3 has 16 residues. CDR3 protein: CASSRRTSDAADTQYF. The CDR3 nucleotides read TGCGCCAGCAGCAGACGGACTAGCGATGCAGCAGATACGCAGTATTTT.

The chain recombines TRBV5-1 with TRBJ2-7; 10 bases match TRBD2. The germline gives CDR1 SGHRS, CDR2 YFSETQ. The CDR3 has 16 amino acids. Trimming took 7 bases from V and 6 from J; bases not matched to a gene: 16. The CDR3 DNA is TGCGCCAGCTCGACAGTGGGCCTAGCGGGGGCAGGCGAGCAGTACTTC. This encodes CASSTVGLAGAGEQYF.

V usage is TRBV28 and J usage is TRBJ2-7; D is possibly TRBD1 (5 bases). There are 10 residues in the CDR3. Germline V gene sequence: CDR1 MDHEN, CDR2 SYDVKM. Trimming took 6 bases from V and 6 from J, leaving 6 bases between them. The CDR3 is CASRGVEQYF. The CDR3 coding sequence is TGTGCCAGCAGAGGGGTCGAGCAGTACTTC.

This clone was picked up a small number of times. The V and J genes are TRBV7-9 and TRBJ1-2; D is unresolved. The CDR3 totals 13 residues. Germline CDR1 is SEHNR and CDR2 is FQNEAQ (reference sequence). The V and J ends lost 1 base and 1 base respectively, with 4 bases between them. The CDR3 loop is CASSLDSNYGYTF. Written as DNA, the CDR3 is TGTGCCAGCAGCTTAGACAGTAACTATGGCTACACCTTC.

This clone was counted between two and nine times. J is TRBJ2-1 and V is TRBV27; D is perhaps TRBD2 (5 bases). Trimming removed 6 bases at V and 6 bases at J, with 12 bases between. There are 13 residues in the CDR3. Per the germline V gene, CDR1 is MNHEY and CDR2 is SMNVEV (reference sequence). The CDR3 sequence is CASSPGNLNEQFF. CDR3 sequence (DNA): TGTGCCAGCAGCCCCGGGAATCTCAATGAGCAGTTCTTC.

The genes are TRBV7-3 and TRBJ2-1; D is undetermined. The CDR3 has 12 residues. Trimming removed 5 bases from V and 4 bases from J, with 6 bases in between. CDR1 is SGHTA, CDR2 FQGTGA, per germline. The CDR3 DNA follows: TGTGCCAGCAGCCAGGCGTACAATGAGCAGTTCTTC. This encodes CASSQAYNEQFF.

For the CDR3, the DNA is TGTGCCAGCAGGAATCCGGGACAGGGGGACTTGGTATACACTGAAGCTTTCTTT. It translates to CASRNPGQGDLVYTEAFF. This chain uses TRBV21-1 with TRBJ1-1; the table's TRBD1 call for D was not verified on the DNA. TRBV21-1 is noted as a pseudogene. The CDR3 has 18 residues.

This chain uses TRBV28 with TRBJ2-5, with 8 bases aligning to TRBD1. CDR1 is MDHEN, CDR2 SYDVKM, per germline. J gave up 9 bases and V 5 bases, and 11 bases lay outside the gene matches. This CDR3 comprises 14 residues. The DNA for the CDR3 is TGTGCCAGCAGTGTCTCCGACAGGGGTTGGTCCCAGTACTTC. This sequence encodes CASSVSDRGWSQYF.

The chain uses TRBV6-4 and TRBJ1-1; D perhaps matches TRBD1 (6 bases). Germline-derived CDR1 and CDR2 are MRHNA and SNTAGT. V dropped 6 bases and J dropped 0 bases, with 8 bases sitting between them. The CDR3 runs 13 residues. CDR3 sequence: CASRRTVNTEAFF. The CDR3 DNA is TGTGCCAGCAGGAGGACAGTGAACACTGAAGCTTTCTTT.

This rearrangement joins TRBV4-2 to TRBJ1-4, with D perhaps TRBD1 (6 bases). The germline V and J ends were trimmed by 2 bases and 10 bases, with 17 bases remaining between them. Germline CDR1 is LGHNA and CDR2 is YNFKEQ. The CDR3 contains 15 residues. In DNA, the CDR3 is TGTGCCAGCAGCCAATTCCCAGGGGACGAAGGAAAACTGTTTTTT. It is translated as CASSQFPGDEGKLFF.